Below, 28 T cell receptor beta chains from the same sample are listed, as sequenced in a study of cytomegalovirus exposure and HLA in healthy donors. The PCR employed 60 Vbeta primers together with 13 Jbeta primers. Generated by immunoSEQ multiplex PCR, the TCRdb table keeps only in-frame clones and is missing some. The data hold about 140,000 clones, with 75% observed a single time. Sequenced: PBMCs. The receptors originated from a man aged 40-49 years in good health and CMV-seronegative.

This chain connects TRBV2 to TRBJ1-1; 10 bases fit TRBD1. The CDR3 is made up of 12 amino acids. Trimming cost V 8 bases and J 10 bases; bases outside gene matches: 7. Germline CDR1 reads SNHLY; CDR2 reads FYNNEI. The CDR3 DNA sequence: TGTGCCAGCGTCGACAGGGGGCACGGAGCTTTCTTT. Its translation: CASVDRGHGAFF.

The rearrangement uses TRBV30 and TRBJ2-2; 7 nucleotides line up with TRBD1. Trimming at V came to 0 bases and at J to 4 bases, leaving 2 bases not matched to a gene. Germline CDR1 GTSNPN, CDR2 SVGIG (reference sequence). The CDR3 has 14 residues. CDR3: CAWSVKGATGELFF. The CDR3 coding sequence is TGTGCCTGGAGTGTAAAGGGGGCCACCGGGGAGCTGTTTTTT.

The J gene is TRBJ1-6, the V gene TRBV19; D is unclear. The CDR3 is 18 residues long. V was cut by 0 bases and J by 0 bases, with 12 bases left in between. Germline V gene sequence: CDR1 LNHDA, CDR2 SQIVND (reference sequence). The CDR3 reads CASSIDHYPSSYNSPLHF. CDR3 sequence (DNA): TGTGCCAGTAGTATAGATCATTATCCGAGCTCCTATAATTCACCCCTCCACTTT. Looking up the rest from reference TRBV19 and TRBJ1-6 gives the full variable domain: DGGITQSPKYLFRKEGQNVTLSCEQNLNHDAMYWYRQDPGQGLRLIYYSQIVNDFQKGDIAEGYSVSREKKESFPLTVTSAQKNPTAFYLCASSIDHYPSSYNSPLHFGNGTRLTVT.

The chain joins TRBV5-4 to TRBJ2-1; 7 bases match TRBD1. Germline V gene sequence: CDR1 SGHNT, CDR2 YYREEE (reference sequence). The CDR3 runs 15 residues. Trimming at V came to 4 bases and at J to 8 bases, leaving 12 bases not matched to a gene. CDR3 in amino acids: CASSPTAGGPDEQFF. For the CDR3, the DNA is TGTGCCAGCAGCCCAACGGCAGGGGGTCCGGATGAGCAGTTCTTC.

The genes are TRBV15 and TRBJ2-5; 9 nucleotides match TRBD1. Germline V gene sequence: CDR1 LNHNV, CDR2 YYDKDF (reference sequence). With V trimmed by 1 base and J by 5 bases, 5 bases remained unmatched. CDR3 size: 15 residues. The CDR3 sequence is CATSRAGQGWETQYF. CDR3 coding DNA: TGTGCCACCAGCAGAGCCGGACAGGGGTGGGAGACCCAGTACTTC.

The rearrangement uses TRBV29-1 and TRBJ1-4; possibly TRBD1 for D (5 bases). Trimming pared 0 bases from V and 8 bases from J, leaving 19 bases between. This CDR3 has 16 amino acids. From germline, CDR1 is SQVTM and CDR2 ANQGSEA. CDR3 bases: TGCAGCGTTGAAGATAAGGGGAAACAGGCGTTAGAAAAACTGTTTTTT. Translating gives CSVEDKGKQALEKLFF.

This clone came up a few times. The chain has TRBV15 and TRBJ2-7; D may be TRBD2 (6 bases). V gave up 4 bases and J gave up 7 bases, with 14 bases separating them. The CDR3 runs 13 residues. CDR1 and CDR2 from the germline V gene are LNHNV and YYDKDF (reference sequence). Here the CDR3 DNA reads TGTGCCACCAGCACTCCCCTTGGGAGGGAGCAGTACTTC. Its protein is CATSTPLGREQYF. Variable domain in full (rest from reference TRBV15 and TRBJ2-7): DAMVIQNPRYQVTQFGKPVTLSCSQTLNHNVMYWYQQKSSQAPKLLFHYYDKDFNNEADTPDNFQSRRPNTSFCFLDIRSPGLGDTAMYLCATSTPLGREQYFGPGTRLTVT.

The chain links TRBV7-3 to TRBJ2-1; TRBD2 might be the D (5 bases). This CDR3 region has 15 residues. Trimming took off 3 bases at V and 0 bases at J, with 9 bases between the two ends. Germline V gene sequence: CDR1 SGHTA, CDR2 FQGTGA. CDR3 in DNA: TGTGCCAGCAGCTTCGACTACAGCTCCTACAATGAGCAGTTCTTC. It translates to CASSFDYSSYNEQFF.

This clone has only a few counts. V is TRBV7-6 and J is TRBJ2-1; possibly TRBD1 for D (5 bases). This CDR3 comprises 15 residues. Trimming cost V 1 base and J 4 bases, with 11 bases left between them. CDR1 and CDR2 from the germline V gene are SGHVS and FNYEAQ. The CDR3, as DNA: TGTGCCAGCAGCTTAGGAAGGGGCGCGTACAATGAGCAGTTCTTC. It is translated as CASSLGRGAYNEQFF.

CDR3 in DNA: TGTGCCAGCAGCCCCCAGGTCACCTACAATGAGCAGTTCTTC. Protein: CASSPQVTYNEQFF. This rearrangement joins TRBV7-3 to TRBJ2-1; D not certain. CDR1 SGHTA and CDR2 FQGTGA come from the germline V gene. V lost 5 bases to trimming and J lost 2 bases, with 10 bases between them. The CDR3 covers 14 residues.

The chain carries TRBV7-2 and TRBJ2-7, with 10 bases identical to TRBD1. CDR3 length equals 15 residues. V lost 2 bases, J lost 4 bases, and 5 bases stayed unmatched. The germline V gene has CDR1 SGHTA and CDR2 FQGNSA. This CDR3 is CASSLFLGQGYEQYF. CDR3 nucleotide sequence: TGTGCCAGCAGCTTATTTTTGGGACAGGGGTACGAGCAGTACTTC.

This clone was detected a few times. V usage is TRBV27 and J usage is TRBJ2-7; maybe TRBD2 (6 bases). The CDR3 runs to 16 residues. Trimming removed 3 bases at V and 0 bases at J, with 15 bases between. Germline loops: CDR1 MNHEY, CDR2 SMNVEV (reference sequence). In DNA, the CDR3 is TGTGCCAGCAGTTTGGGGGGACTCCCTTCCTCCTACGAGCAGTACTTC. Its translation is CASSLGGLPSSYEQYF.

This clone was seen a handful of times. The gene calls are TRBV4-3 and TRBJ2-1, with D tentatively TRBD1 (6 bases). The CDR3 runs 13 residues. Germline assignment: CDR1 LGHNA and CDR2 YSLEER. V was pared by 4 bases and J by 9 bases, with 13 bases between. The CDR3 reads CASSPNQGTEQFF. The DNA for the CDR3 is TGCGCCAGCAGCCCGAACCAGGGGACTGAGCAGTTCTTC.

Comment on this clone: Compared with germline, one end of the junction differs, possibly owing to a read error. Other DNA sequences in the same sample also yield this CDR3. This chain uses TRBV9 with TRBJ2-1, with D possibly being TRBD2 (5 bases). CDR3 length: 15 residues. From germline, CDR1 is SGDLS and CDR2 YYNGEE. The CDR3 region is CASSLRDYSYNEQFF. The CDR3 DNA reads as TGCGCCAGCAGCCTGCGTGACTACTCCTACAATGAGCAGTTCTTC.

This chain links TRBV4-1 with TRBJ1-5; D is unresolved. Trimming removed 1 base at V and 5 bases at J, with 18 bases between. The CDR3 is 17 amino acids. Germline loops: CDR1 MGHRA, CDR2 YSYEKL. The CDR3 DNA follows: TGCGCCAGCAGCCAAGTTTTTGGGAGGGTGTCGGATCAGCCCCAGCATTTT. Translating it yields CASSQVFGRVSDQPQHF.

V usage is TRBV2 and J usage is TRBJ1-3; no reliable D call. The V end lost 3 bases, the J end lost 9 bases, and 9 bases lay between the germline ends. This CDR3 has 12 residues. Germline V gene lookup returns CDR1 SNHLY and CDR2 FYNNEI. DNA of the CDR3: TGTGCCAGCAGTGATAGTGGGAGCACCATATATTTT. This gives the protein CASSDSGSTIYF.

Remarks on this clone: The same CDR3 also results from other DNA sequences found in this sample. For the CDR3, the DNA is TGTGCCAGTAGTATCGGGGGGAATAATTCACCCCTCCACTTT. It translates to CASSIGGNNSPLHF. The genes are TRBV19 and TRBJ1-6; possibly TRBD1 for D (5 bases). V was shortened by 3 bases and J by 5 bases, with 8 bases between the two germline ends. The CDR3 sequence is 14 residues long. Germline loops: CDR1 LNHDA, CDR2 SQIVND (reference sequence). The full variable domain, completed using reference TRBV19 and TRBJ1-6, is DGGITQSPKYLFRKEGQNVTLSCEQNLNHDAMYWYRQDPGQGLRLIYYSQIVNDFQKGDIAEGYSVSREKKESFPLTVTSAQKNPTAFYLCASSIGGNNSPLHFGNGTRLTVT.

The chain couples TRBV11-1 to TRBJ2-5, with D uncertain. Trimming removed 6 bases at V and 4 bases at J, with 6 bases between. Looked up from germline, CDR1 is SGHAT and CDR2 is FQDESV (reference sequence). The length of the CDR3 is 11 residues. The CDR3 loop is CASRRGETQYF. CDR3 sequence (DNA): TGTGCCAGCAGACGCGGAGAGACCCAGTACTTC.

The gene calls are TRBV10-1 and TRBJ1-1; D gene uncertain. Trimming shortened V by 4 bases and J by 4 bases, and 13 bases separated the two germline ends. CDR3 length: 14 residues. The germline V gene has CDR1 WNHNN and CDR2 SYGVQD (reference sequence). CDR3 bases: TGCGCCAGCAGTGCCGGTTCGACGGGCACTGAAGCTTTCTTT. Encoded protein: CASSAGSTGTEAFF.

This chain uses TRBV28 with TRBJ2-1, with 8 positions matching TRBD1. V was clipped by 4 bases and J by 0 bases; unmatched bases: 17. The CDR3 has 20 amino acids. The germline CDR1 and CDR2 sequences are MDHEN and SYDVKM. CDR3 sequence reads: CASSSPDPRTGPSSYNEQFF. CDR3 nucleotides: TGTGCCAGCAGTTCCCCAGACCCAAGGACAGGGCCCAGCTCCTACAATGAGCAGTTCTTC.

Here the CDR3 reads CASSLRTSGVRQETQYF. The CDR3, as DNA: TGTGCCAGCAGCTTGAGGACTAGCGGGGTTCGCCAAGAGACCCAGTACTTC. V usage is TRBV5-6 and J usage is TRBJ2-5, with 12 nucleotides matching TRBD2. After removal of 1 base from V and 1 base from J, the junction contained 5 bases not matched to a gene. This CDR3 is 17 amino acids long. Germline CDR1 and CDR2: SGHDT and YYEEEE.

This sequence joins TRBV18 and TRBJ1-1, with unresolved D. Germline loops: CDR1 KGHSH, CDR2 LQKENI. Between the trimmed V and J ends, which lost 0 bases and 2 bases, there was a span of 7 bases. The CDR3 has 14 residues. CDR3 sequence: CASSPPPGNTEAFF. Written as DNA, the CDR3 is TGTGCCAGCTCACCACCCCCGGGTAACACTGAAGCTTTCTTT.

The rearrangement links TRBV27 to TRBJ1-6; D is unresolved. The CDR3 consists of 15 residues. CDR1 is MNHEY, CDR2 SMNVEV, per germline (reference sequence). V was shortened by 2 bases and J by 0 bases, with 5 bases between the two germline ends. The CDR3 loop reads CASSLKSSYNSPLHF. CDR3 bases: TGTGCCAGCAGTTTAAAGAGCTCCTATAATTCACCCCTCCACTTT.

In nucleotides, the CDR3 is TGTGCCAGCGGATGGACTCTTGCCGAGCAGTACTTC. As protein: CASGWTLAEQYF. The chain joins TRBV2 to TRBJ2-7, with D maybe TRBD2 (5 bases). The germline V gene encodes CDR1 SNHLY and CDR2 FYNNEI. This CDR3 spans 12 amino acids. V was shortened by 8 bases and J by 6 bases, with 14 bases between the two germline ends.

This clone came up once. V usage is TRBV5-1 and J usage is TRBJ2-1; 8 bases are a match to TRBD1. Trimming removed 6 bases from V and 7 bases from J; junction bases left unmatched: 12. The CDR3 totals 15 residues. In germline, CDR1 is SGHRS, CDR2 YFSETQ. CDR3 DNA: TGCGCCAGCAAAGGACAGGGCCCTAATATGAATGAGCAGTTCTTC. Protein: CASKGQGPNMNEQFF. Filled out from reference TRBV5-1 and TRBJ2-1, the complete variable domain reads KAGVTQTPRYLIKTRGQQVTLSCSPISGHRSVSWYQQTPGQGLQFLFEYFSETQRNKGNFPGRFSGRQFSNSRSEMNVSTLELGDSALYLCASKGQGPNMNEQFFGPGTRLTVL.

The chain carries TRBV18 and TRBJ1-2, with 8 bases aligning to TRBD1. The length of the CDR3 is 15 residues. Germline trimming cut 1 base from V and 8 bases from J; bases unmatched to any gene: 9. Germline lookup yields CDR1 KGHSH and CDR2 LQKENI. CDR3 nucleotide sequence: TGTGCCAGCTCACCACGGGGACAGGACTATGTCGGCTACACCTTC. Translating it yields CASSPRGQDYVGYTF.

The chain links TRBV19 to TRBJ1-6; D is perhaps TRBD1 (6 bases). V was shortened by 1 base and J by 9 bases, with 13 bases between the two germline ends. Looked up from germline, CDR1 is LNHDA and CDR2 is SQIVND (reference sequence). This CDR3 is built from 15 residues. The CDR3: CASSIGGHSSSPLHF. The CDR3 region has the DNA TGTGCCAGTAGTATAGGGGGACACAGCAGTTCACCCCTCCACTTT.

The genes are TRBV6-1 and TRBJ2-7; the match to TRBD1 covers 8 bases. CDR3 size: 13 residues. J was trimmed by 4 bases and V by 8 bases; bases with no gene match: 7. The germline V gene has CDR1 MNHNS and CDR2 SASEGT. CDR3 nucleotides: TGTGCCAGCGCCGGGGACAGGAATTACGAGCAGTACTTC. Translation: CASAGDRNYEQYF.